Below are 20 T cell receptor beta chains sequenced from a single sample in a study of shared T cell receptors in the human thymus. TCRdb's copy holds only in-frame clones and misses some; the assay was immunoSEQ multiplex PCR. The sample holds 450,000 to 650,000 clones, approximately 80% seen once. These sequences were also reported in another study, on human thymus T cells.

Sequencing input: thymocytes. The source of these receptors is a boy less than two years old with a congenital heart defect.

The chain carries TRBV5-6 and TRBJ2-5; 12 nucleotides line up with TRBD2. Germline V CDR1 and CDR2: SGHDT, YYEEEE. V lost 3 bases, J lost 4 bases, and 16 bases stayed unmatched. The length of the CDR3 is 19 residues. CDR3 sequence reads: CASSSEGYPGTSGSETQYF. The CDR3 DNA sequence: TGTGCCAGCAGCTCCGAGGGTTACCCCGGGACTAGCGGGTCAGAGACCCAGTACTTC.

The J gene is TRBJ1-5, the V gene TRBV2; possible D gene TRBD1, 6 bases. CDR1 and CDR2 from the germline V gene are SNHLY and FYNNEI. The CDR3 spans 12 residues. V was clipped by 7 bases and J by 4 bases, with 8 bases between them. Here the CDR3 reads CASNRANQPQHF. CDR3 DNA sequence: TGTGCCAGCAACAGGGCTAATCAGCCCCAGCATTTT.

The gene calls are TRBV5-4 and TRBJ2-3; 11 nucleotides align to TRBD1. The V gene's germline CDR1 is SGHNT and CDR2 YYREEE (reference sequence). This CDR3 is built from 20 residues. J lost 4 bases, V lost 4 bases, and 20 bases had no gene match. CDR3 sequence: CASSLDRGRRLPRAADTQYF. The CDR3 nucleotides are TGTGCCAGCAGCCTGGACAGGGGGCGACGTCTCCCCCGGGCAGCAGATACGCAGTATTTT.

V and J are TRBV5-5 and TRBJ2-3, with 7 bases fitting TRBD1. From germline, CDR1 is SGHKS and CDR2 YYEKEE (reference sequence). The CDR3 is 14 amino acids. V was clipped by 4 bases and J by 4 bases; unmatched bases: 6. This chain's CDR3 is CASSIRQGSDTQYF. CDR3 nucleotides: TGTGCCAGCAGCATACGACAGGGCTCAGATACGCAGTATTTT.

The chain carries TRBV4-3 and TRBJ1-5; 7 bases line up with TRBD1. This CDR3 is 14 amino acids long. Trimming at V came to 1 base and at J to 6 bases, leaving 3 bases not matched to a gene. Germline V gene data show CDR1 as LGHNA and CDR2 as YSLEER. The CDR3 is CASSQARDSQPQHF. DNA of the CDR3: TGCGCCAGCAGCCAAGCTCGGGACAGTCAGCCCCAGCATTTT.

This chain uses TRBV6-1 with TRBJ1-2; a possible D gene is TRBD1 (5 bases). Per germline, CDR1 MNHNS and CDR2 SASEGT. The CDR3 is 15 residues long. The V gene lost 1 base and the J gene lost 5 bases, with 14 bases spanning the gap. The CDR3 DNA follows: TGTGCCAGCAGTGAAGGGGGACTCAATGGTTATGGCTACACCTTC. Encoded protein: CASSEGGLNGYGYTF.

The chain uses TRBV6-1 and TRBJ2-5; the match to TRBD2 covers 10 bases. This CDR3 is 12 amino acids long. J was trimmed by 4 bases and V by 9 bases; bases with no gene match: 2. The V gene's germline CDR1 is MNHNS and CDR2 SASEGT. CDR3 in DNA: TGTGCCAGTGCTAGCGGGGGAGAGACCCAGTACTTC. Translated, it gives CASASGGETQYF.

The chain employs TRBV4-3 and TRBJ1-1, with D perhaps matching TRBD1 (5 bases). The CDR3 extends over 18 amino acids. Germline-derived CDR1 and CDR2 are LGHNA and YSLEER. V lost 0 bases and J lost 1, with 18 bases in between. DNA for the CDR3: TGCGCCAGCAGCCAAGATAGGGGCCAGTCTCCTAAGAACACTGAAGCTTTCTTT. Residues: CASSQDRGQSPKNTEAFF.

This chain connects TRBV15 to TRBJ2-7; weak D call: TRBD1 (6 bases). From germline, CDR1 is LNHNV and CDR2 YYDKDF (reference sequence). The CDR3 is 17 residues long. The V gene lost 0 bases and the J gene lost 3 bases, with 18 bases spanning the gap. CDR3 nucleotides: TGTGCCACCAGCAGAGAGCACAGGGCCGAATCCGACTACGAGCAGTACTTC. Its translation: CATSREHRAESDYEQYF.

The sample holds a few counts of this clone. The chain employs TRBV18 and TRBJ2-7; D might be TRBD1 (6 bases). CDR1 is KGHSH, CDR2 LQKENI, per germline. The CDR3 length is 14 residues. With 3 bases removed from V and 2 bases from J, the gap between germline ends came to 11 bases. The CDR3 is CASSPTTGAYEQYF. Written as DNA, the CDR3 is TGTGCCAGCTCACCCACGACAGGAGCCTACGAGCAGTACTTC.

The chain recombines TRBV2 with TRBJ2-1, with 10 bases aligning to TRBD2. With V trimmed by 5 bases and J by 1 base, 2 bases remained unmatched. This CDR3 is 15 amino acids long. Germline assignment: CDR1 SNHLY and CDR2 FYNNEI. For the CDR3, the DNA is TGTGCCAGCAGTTTGGGACTAGCGTCCTACAATGAGCAGTTCTTC. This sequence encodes CASSLGLASYNEQFF.

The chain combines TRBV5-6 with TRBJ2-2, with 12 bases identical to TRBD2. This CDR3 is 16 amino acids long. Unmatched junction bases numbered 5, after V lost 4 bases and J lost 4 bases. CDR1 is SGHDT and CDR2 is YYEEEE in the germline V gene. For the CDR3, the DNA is TGTGCCAGCAGCCCGTGGACTAGCGGGATCACCGGGGAGCTGTTTTTT. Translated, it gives CASSPWTSGITGELFF.

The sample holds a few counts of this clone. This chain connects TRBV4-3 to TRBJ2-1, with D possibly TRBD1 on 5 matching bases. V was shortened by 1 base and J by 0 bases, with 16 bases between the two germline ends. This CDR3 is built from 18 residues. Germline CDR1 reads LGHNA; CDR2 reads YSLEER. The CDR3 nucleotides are TGCGCCAGCAGCCAAGGTGACAGTGGGCATCTCTCCTACAATGAGCAGTTCTTC. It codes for CASSQGDSGHLSYNEQFF.

The CDR3 sequence is CSVEFVSRGDNTEAFF. Here the CDR3 DNA reads TGCAGCGTTGAGTTCGTTTCCAGGGGAGATAACACTGAAGCTTTCTTT. The chain is built from TRBV29-1 and TRBJ1-1; D possibly corresponds to TRBD1 (6 bases). The CDR3 is 16 amino acids. Germline-derived CDR1 and CDR2 are SQVTM and ANQGSEA. Trimming cost V 3 bases and J 2 bases, with 19 bases left between them.

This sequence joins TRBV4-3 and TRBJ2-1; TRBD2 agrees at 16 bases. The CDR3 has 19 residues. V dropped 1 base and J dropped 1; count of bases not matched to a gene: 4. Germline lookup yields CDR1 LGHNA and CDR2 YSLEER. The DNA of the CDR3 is TGCGCCAGCAGCCAAGTGGGACTAGCGGGAGGGGGGTCCTACAATGAGCAGTTCTTC. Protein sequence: CASSQVGLAGGGSYNEQFF.

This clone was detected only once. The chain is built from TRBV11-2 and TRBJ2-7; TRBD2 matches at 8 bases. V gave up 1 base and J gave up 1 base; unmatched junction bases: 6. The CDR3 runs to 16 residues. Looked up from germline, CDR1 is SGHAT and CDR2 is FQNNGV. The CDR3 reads CASSLAAGTRSYEQYF. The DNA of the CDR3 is TGTGCCAGCAGCTTAGCGGCCGGGACTAGATCCTACGAGCAGTACTTC.

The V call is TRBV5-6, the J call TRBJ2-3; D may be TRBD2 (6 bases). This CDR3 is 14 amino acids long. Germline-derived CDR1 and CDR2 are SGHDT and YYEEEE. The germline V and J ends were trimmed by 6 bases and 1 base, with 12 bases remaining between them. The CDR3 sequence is CASTVRRGTDTQYF. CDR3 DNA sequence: TGTGCCAGCACCGTCCGGAGGGGCACAGATACGCAGTATTTT.

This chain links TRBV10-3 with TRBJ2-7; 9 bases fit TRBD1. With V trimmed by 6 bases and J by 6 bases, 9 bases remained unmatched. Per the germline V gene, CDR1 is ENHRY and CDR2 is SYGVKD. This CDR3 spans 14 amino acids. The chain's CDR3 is CAISAWDRAGEQYF. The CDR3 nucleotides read TGTGCCATCAGCGCTTGGGACAGGGCCGGCGAGCAGTACTTC.

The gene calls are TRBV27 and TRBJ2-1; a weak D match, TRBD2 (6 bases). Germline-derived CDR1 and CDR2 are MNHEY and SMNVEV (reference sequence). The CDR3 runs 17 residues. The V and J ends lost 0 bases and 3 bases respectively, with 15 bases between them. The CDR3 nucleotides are TGTGCCAGCAGTTTATCGGAGGGAGAGACTTTCTACAATGAGCAGTTCTTC. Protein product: CASSLSEGETFYNEQFF.

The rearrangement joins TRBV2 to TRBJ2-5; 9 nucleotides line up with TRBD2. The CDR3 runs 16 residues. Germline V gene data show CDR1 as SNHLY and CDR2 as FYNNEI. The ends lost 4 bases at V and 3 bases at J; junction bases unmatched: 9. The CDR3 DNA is TGTGCCAGCAGTGTGGATGGGCTAGCGGGAAAAGAGACCCAGTACTTC. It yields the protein CASSVDGLAGKETQYF.